Listed here is a single T cell receptor beta chain. Healthy bone marrow donors made up the cohort. This entry is derived from a study of cytomegalovirus exposure and HLA in healthy donors. Study overall: Genetic ancestry analysis placed around 76% of the 400 or so donors that were genotyped in the Caucasian-associated cluster.

The study ran its PCR with 60 Vbeta and 13 Jbeta primers. The table came from immunoSEQ multiplex PCR; TCRdb's copy has only in-frame clones and leaves some out. This sample carries approximately 120,000 clones, about 81% of them seen once, and the ten largest clones take 0.95% to 1.4%. V was pared by 1 base and J by 7 bases, with 16 bases between. Germline V gene data show CDR1 as SGHNT and CDR2 as YENEEA. The CDR3 totals 15 residues. The chain recombines TRBV11-3 with TRBJ1-2; possible D gene TRBD1, 5 bases. Sequencing used PBMCs. The TCR comes from a woman aged 30 to 39 in good health and CMV-seronegative. CDR3 sequence reads: CASSLASPGDVGYTF. CDR3 nucleotide sequence: TGTGCCAGCAGCTTAGCGTCCCCGGGGGACGTTGGCTACACCTTC.